This TCR beta chain was sequenced during a study of cytomegalovirus exposure and HLA in healthy donors. CDR3 size: 13 residues. CDR1 is SGHTA and CDR2 is FQGNSA in the germline V gene. Trimming removed 5 bases at V and 8 bases at J, with 15 bases between. Study findings and constraints: Most subjects had HLA-A and HLA-B alleles reportedly predicted accurately by TCR beta sequences.

The study ran its PCR with 60 Vbeta and 13 Jbeta primers. Repertoires were generated with immunoSEQ multiplex PCR, while TCRdb's copy carries only in-frame clones and drops some. This sample has 120,000 or so clones, with about 84% found just once. This clone was recorded once. Its antigen is still unknown. Sequencing was performed on PBMCs. The rearrangement joins TRBV7-2 to TRBJ1-2; no clear D. The sequence derives from a man between 18 and 29 years old in good health and CMV-seropositive. CDR3: CASSPKRPAGYTF. The CDR3 region has the DNA TGTGCCAGCAGCCCCAAGCGGCCCGCGGGCTACACCTTC.